This T cell receptor beta chain is drawn from a study of metastatic and nonmetastatic thyroid tumors. Across the whole study: Repertoire comparison spanned blood and tumor or nodule tissue of malignant and benign thyroid patients.

Ahead of thyroid surgery, no patient had received treatment of any kind. In the study's own analysis: A classifier for distant metastasis in papillary thyroid cancer was constructed using CDR3 differences observed across clinicopathological groups. TCRdb reprocessed the PCR reads using MiXCR. The V and J calls shown here were made by TCRdb, not taken from the authors' results. Altogether tens of thousands of clones are present, around 15% being singletons, with the ten largest covering about a tenth. This clone was detected many times. The CDR3 loop spans 14 amino acids. Germline CDR1 reads SNHLY; CDR2 reads FYNNEI. With 1 base removed from V and 6 bases from J, the gap between germline ends came to 7 bases.

This chain joins TRBV2 and TRBJ1-6; D gene uncertain. This sequence was found in a male donor with papillary thyroid cancer or a benign thyroid nodule (not recorded which). Some clones in this sample may be carry-over from other donors' samples. Sequencing was carried out using blood. The CDR3 loop reads CASSEGSANSPLHF. The CDR3 DNA reads as TGTGCCAGCAGTGAAGGGTCAGCTAATTCACCCCTCCACTTT.